Described below is a single T cell receptor beta chain sequence and its context. These data belong to a study of blood T cell repertoires in COVID-19. In the study overall: Some COVID-19 samples were acute and others convalescent; all came from the United States, Italy and Spain.

The germline V and J ends were trimmed by 6 bases and 0 bases, with 12 bases remaining between them. Germline CDR1 reads MGHRA; CDR2 reads YSYEKL. The CDR3 has 15 residues. Sequenced by immunoSEQ multiplex PCR; TCRdb stores in-frame clones only, minus some. The sample shows about 38,000 clones, around 74% of them seen only once. The sample comprised peripheral blood. The gene calls are TRBV4-1 and TRBJ1-5, with a weak D call TRBD1 (5 bases). The receptor was derived from a man aged 65 to 79 with COVID-19, enrolled during active disease. The CDR3 loop reads CASSPQGYSNQPQHF. CDR3 nucleotide sequence: TGCGCCAGCAGTCCGCAGGGATATAGCAATCAGCCCCAGCATTTT.